These 19 T cell receptor beta chains were all obtained from the same sample, sequenced in a study of beta chain features in type 1 diabetes. The investigators reverse transcribed all of the isolated RNA, so they sequenced expressed TCRB transcripts. The method was immunoSEQ multiplex PCR; TCRdb's version includes in-frame clones alone and lacks a portion of them. The sample holds 200,000 to 250,000 clones, 14% seen once. The sequenced sample was naive CD4+ T cells from blood. Receptor source: a woman aged 40-49 years in good health.

As concerns this clone: A junction boundary mismatches the germline segment, possibly from a read error. This sequence joins TRBV7-7 and TRBJ2-7; tentative D call: TRBD1 (6 bases). Looked up from germline, CDR1 is SSHAT and CDR2 is FNYEAQ (reference sequence). The CDR3 is 13 amino acids. This CDR3 reads CASSFGTTGEQYF. The DNA for the CDR3 is TGTGCTAGCAGCTTTGGGACAACGGGCGAGCAGTACTTC.

V and J are TRBV6-1 and TRBJ2-3; 13 bases fit TRBD2. Germline assignment: CDR1 MNHNS and CDR2 SASEGT. Germline trimming cut 4 bases from V and 3 bases from J; bases unmatched to any gene: 4. This CDR3 spans 16 amino acids. CDR3 DNA sequence: TGTGCCAGCAGTGGGTGGACTAGCGGGGGAACAGATACGCAGTATTTT. It yields the protein CASSGWTSGGTDTQYF.

This clone was found a few times. This chain connects TRBV7-9 to TRBJ2-1; D remains unclear. V lost 5 bases, J lost 13 bases, and 6 bases lay in between. The germline gives CDR1 SEHNR, CDR2 FQNEAQ (reference sequence). This CDR3 has 9 residues. CDR3 region: CASSPKQFF. DNA of the CDR3: TGTGCCAGCAGCCCCAAACAGTTCTTC.

This clone was detected a few times. One end of the junction does not line up with germline, which may come from a read error. This chain joins TRBV7-7 and TRBJ2-3; 13 bases match TRBD2. Germline V gives CDR1 SSHAT, CDR2 FNYEAQ (reference sequence). The CDR3 is 16 residues long. CDR3 sequence (DNA): TGTGCTAGCAGCTCCGGGACTAGCGGGGTTTCAGATACGCAGTATTTT. It translates to CASSSGTSGVSDTQYF. The variable domain in full, completed from reference TRBV7-7 and TRBJ2-3, reads GAGVSQSPRYKVTKRGQDVTLRCDPISSHATLYWYQQALGQGPEFLTYFNYEAQPDKSGLPSDRFSAERPEGSISTLTIQRTEQRDSAMYRCASSSGTSGVSDTQYFGPGTRLTVL.

This clone was found many times. V is TRBV7-2 and J is TRBJ2-3; 8 nucleotides line up with TRBD1. This CDR3 has 14 amino acids. Germline assignment: CDR1 SGHTA and CDR2 FQGNSA. Germline trimming cut 5 bases from V and 4 bases from J; bases unmatched to any gene: 5. CDR3 sequence: CASSLQGAADTQYF. The CDR3, as DNA: TGTGCCAGCAGCCTCCAGGGGGCCGCAGATACGCAGTATTTT.

The DNA for the CDR3 is TGTGCCAGTAGGACTAGTTCCGTTTCGACGCAGTATTTT. Its protein product is CASRTSSVSTQYF. J is TRBJ2-3 and V is TRBV2, with 7 bases matching TRBD2. Germline CDR1 reads SNHLY; CDR2 reads FYNNEI. J lost 9 bases, V lost 9 bases, and 12 bases had no gene match. The CDR3 consists of 13 residues. The full variable domain, completed using reference TRBV2 and TRBJ2-3, is EPEVTQTPSHQVTQMGQEVILRCVPISNHLYFYWYRQILGQKVEFLVSFYNNEISEKSEIFDDQFSVERPDGSNFTLKIRSTKLEDSAMYFCASRTSSVSTQYFGPGTRLTVL.

V and J are TRBV9 and TRBJ2-7; a possible D gene is TRBD2 (6 bases). The CDR3 consists of 18 residues. Deletions cut 1 base from V and 0 bases from J, with 20 bases between. Germline CDR1 reads SGDLS; CDR2 reads YYNGEE. The CDR3 loop is CASSVSPIAGTFSYEQYF. CDR3 DNA sequence: TGTGCCAGCAGCGTATCCCCCATCGCGGGGACTTTCTCCTACGAGCAGTACTTC.

Only a few counts were recorded for this clone. This rearrangement joins TRBV7-2 to TRBJ2-7; 8 nucleotides align to TRBD2. Germline CDR1 reads SGHTA; CDR2 reads FQGNSA. The CDR3 runs 15 residues. Unmatched junction bases numbered 4, after V lost 1 base and J lost 2 bases. Written as DNA, the CDR3 is TGTGCCAGCAGCTTAGTAGGACTAGCAACCTACGAGCAGTACTTC. This sequence encodes CASSLVGLATYEQYF.

This clone was observed a few times. The V gene is TRBV4-1, the J gene TRBJ2-5; the D gene is possibly TRBD2 (5 bases). The length of the CDR3 is 13 residues. V dropped 1 base and J dropped 4 bases, with 7 bases sitting between them. Germline loops: CDR1 MGHRA, CDR2 YSYEKL. The CDR3 nucleotides read TGCGCCAGCAGCCAAGTACGGGGAGAGACCCAGTACTTC. The encoded protein is CASSQVRGETQYF.

The chain couples TRBV5-1 to TRBJ2-1, with TRBD2 identical over 8 bases. Germline V CDR1 and CDR2: SGHRS, YFSETQ. V shed 4 bases, J shed 6 bases, and the junction held 12 bases outside the gene matches. This CDR3 has 16 residues. The CDR3 loop reads CASSKLSRGGFNEQFF. The CDR3 DNA is TGCGCCAGCAGCAAGCTTAGCCGGGGGGGATTCAATGAGCAGTTCTTC.

This clone was recorded a few times. The V and J genes are TRBV7-9 and TRBJ1-2; no definite D call. There are 17 residues in the CDR3. Per germline, CDR1 SEHNR and CDR2 FQNEAQ (reference sequence). V lost 1 base and J lost 0, with 15 bases in between. For the CDR3, the DNA is TGTGCCAGCAGCTTAGGTTCCCTCCTAACCTCTAACTATGGCTACACCTTC. Its protein is CASSLGSLLTSNYGYTF.

This clone was seen at least ten times. This sequence joins TRBV18 and TRBJ1-5; D is uncertain. The V and J ends lost 6 bases and 3 bases respectively, with 15 bases between them. The germline V gene encodes CDR1 KGHSH and CDR2 LQKENI. This CDR3 comprises 15 residues. CDR3 in DNA: TGTGCCAGCTCCACCGCGGGCGGAACCAATCAGCCCCAGCATTTT. Encoded protein: CASSTAGGTNQPQHF.

The chain employs TRBV19 and TRBJ1-5; maybe TRBD1 (5 bases). This CDR3 region has 15 residues. The germline V and J ends were trimmed by 4 bases and 7 bases, with 17 bases remaining between them. From germline, CDR1 is LNHDA and CDR2 SQIVND (reference sequence). The CDR3 sequence: CASSTQGGVGQPQHF. CDR3 coding DNA: TGTGCCAGTAGTACCCAGGGAGGGGTGGGCCAGCCCCAGCATTTT.

The chain couples TRBV2 to TRBJ1-1, with D possibly TRBD1 on 5 matching bases. The CDR3 is 13 amino acids. Germline V CDR1 and CDR2: SNHLY, FYNNEI. Deletions cut 5 bases from V and 6 bases from J, with 13 bases between. CDR3 nucleotides: TGTGCCAGCAGTCCCCAACAGGAAGCTGAAGCTTTCTTT. As protein: CASSPQQEAEAFF.

The chain carries TRBV14 and TRBJ2-7, with TRBD1 as a possible D gene (6 bases). Trimming took 4 bases from V and 2 from J, leaving 9 bases between them. The CDR3 is made up of 13 amino acids. From germline, CDR1 is SGHDN and CDR2 FVKESK. The chain's CDR3 is CASSPDRTYEQYF. The CDR3 DNA sequence: TGTGCCAGCAGCCCGGACAGAACCTACGAGCAGTACTTC.

This clone turned up a few times. V and J are TRBV5-1 and TRBJ2-3, with D uncertain. Germline V gene lookup returns CDR1 SGHRS and CDR2 YFSETQ. The V end lost 4 bases, the J end lost 5 bases, and 8 bases lay between the germline ends. The CDR3 spans 12 residues. CDR3 sequence: CASSILEDTQYF. The CDR3 nucleotides read TGCGCCAGCAGCATCCTAGAAGATACGCAGTATTTT.

This sequence joins TRBV5-1 and TRBJ2-7; tentatively, D is TRBD2 (5 bases). The V gene's germline CDR1 is SGHRS and CDR2 YFSETQ. The V end lost 4 bases, the J end lost 1 base, and 12 bases lay between the germline ends. The CDR3 covers 14 residues. The CDR3 DNA reads as TGCGCCAGCAGCGTTGTTTCGGGGTCCTACGAGCAGTACTTC. Translating gives CASSVVSGSYEQYF. Complete variable domain (other parts from reference TRBV5-1 and TRBJ2-7): KAGVTQTPRYLIKTRGQQVTLSCSPISGHRSVSWYQQTPGQGLQFLFEYFSETQRNKGNFPGRFSGRQFSNSRSEMNVSTLELGDSALYLCASSVVSGSYEQYFGPGTRLTVT.

The chain couples TRBV18 to TRBJ1-5, with D possibly TRBD1 on 5 matching bases. Germline CDR1 reads KGHSH; CDR2 reads LQKENI. With 5 bases removed from V and 4 bases from J, the gap between germline ends came to 9 bases. This CDR3 has 13 residues. In DNA, the CDR3 is TGTGCCAGCTCAACAGGAGAGAATCAGCCCCAGCATTTT. Encoded protein: CASSTGENQPQHF. The entire variable domain, with the rest obtained from reference TRBV18 and TRBJ1-5, is as follows: NAGVMQNPRHLVRRRGQEARLRCSPMKGHSHVYWYRQLPEEGLKFMVYLQKENIIDESGMPKERFSAEFPKEGPSILRIQQVVRGDSAAYFCASSTGENQPQHFGDGTRLSIL.

The genes are TRBV18 and TRBJ2-6, with D uncertain. Per the germline V gene, CDR1 is KGHSH and CDR2 is LQKENI. This CDR3 has 15 residues. Between the trimmed V and J ends, which lost 3 bases and 0 bases, there was a span of 6 bases. The DNA for the CDR3 is TGTGCCAGCTCACCTGTATACTCTGGGGCCAACGTCCTGACTTTC. Translating it yields CASSPVYSGANVLTF.